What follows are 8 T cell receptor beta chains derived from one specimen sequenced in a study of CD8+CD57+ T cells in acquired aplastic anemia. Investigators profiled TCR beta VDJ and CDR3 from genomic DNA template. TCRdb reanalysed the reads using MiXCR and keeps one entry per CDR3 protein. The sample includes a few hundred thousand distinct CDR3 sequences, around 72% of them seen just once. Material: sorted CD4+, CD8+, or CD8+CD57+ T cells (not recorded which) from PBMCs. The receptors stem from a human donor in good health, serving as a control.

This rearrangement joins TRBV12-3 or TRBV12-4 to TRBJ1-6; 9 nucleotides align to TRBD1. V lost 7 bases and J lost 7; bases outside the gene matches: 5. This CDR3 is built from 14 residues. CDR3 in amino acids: CASNGQGMNSPLHF. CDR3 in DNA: TGTGCCAGCAATGGACAGGGGATGAATTCACCCCTCCACTTT.

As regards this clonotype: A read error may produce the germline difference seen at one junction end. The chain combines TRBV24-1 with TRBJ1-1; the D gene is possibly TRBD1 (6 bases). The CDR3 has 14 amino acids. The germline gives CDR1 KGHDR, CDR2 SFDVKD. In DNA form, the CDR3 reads TGTGCCAGCAGTTTATGGCAGGGGAAAACTGAAGCTTTCTTT. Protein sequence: CASSLWQGKTEAFF.

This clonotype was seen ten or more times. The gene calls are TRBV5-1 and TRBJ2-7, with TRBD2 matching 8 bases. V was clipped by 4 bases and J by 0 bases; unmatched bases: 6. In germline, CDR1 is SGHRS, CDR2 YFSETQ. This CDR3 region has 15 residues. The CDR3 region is CASSETGTSSYEQYF. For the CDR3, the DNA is TGCGCCAGCAGCGAGACCGGGACTAGCTCCTACGAGCAGTACTTC. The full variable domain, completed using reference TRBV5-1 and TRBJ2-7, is KAGVTQTPRYLIKTRGQQVTLSCSPISGHRSVSWYQQTPGQGLQFLFEYFSETQRNKGNFPGRFSGRQFSNSRSEMNVSTLELGDSALYLCASSETGTSSYEQYFGPGTRLTVT.

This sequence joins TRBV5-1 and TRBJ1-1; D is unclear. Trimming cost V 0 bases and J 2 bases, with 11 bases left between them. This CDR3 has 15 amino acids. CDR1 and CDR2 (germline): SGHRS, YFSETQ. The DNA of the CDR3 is TGCGCCAGCAGCTTGGATGGACTGAACAACACTGAAGCTTTCTTT. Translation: CASSLDGLNNTEAFF.

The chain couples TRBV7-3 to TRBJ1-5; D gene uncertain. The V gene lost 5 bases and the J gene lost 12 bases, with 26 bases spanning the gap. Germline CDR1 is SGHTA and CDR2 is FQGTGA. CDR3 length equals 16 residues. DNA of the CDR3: TGTGCCAGCAGCGTCCCGTTGGGTGGCGACGAGCAGTACCAGCATTTT. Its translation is CASSVPLGGDEQYQHF.

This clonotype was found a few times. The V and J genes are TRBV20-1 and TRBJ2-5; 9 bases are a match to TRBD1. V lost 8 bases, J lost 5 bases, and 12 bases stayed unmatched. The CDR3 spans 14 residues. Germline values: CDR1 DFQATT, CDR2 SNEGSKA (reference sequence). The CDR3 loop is CSTRTGQGLETQYF. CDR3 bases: TGCAGTACCAGAACCGGACAGGGGTTGGAGACCCAGTACTTC.

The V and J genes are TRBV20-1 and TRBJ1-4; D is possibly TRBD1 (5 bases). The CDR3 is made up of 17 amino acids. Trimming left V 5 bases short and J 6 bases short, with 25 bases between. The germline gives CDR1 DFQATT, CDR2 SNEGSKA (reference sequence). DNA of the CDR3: TGCAGTGCTCGTAGACTGGGACCGTACTTTGTGGATGAAAAACTGTTTTTT. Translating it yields CSARRLGPYFVDEKLFF.

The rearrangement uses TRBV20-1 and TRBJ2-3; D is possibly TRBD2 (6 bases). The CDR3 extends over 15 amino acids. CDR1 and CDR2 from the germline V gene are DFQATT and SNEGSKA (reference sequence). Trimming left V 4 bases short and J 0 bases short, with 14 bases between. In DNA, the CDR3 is TGCAGTGCTACGACGCTAGCGACGAGCACAGATACGCAGTATTTT. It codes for CSATTLATSTDTQYF.